These 22 T cell receptor beta chains share one sample of origin, sequenced in a study of read filtering for tumor transcriptome and immune sequencing. Molecular barcoded adaptors covering alpha/delta and beta/gamma chains were used on around 370 ng RNA. TCRdb recomputed calls from the reads with MiXCR, one row per CDR3 protein. The sample has some 19,000 distinct CDR3 sequences, around 20% seen once. Sequencing was carried out using a population of CD138-negative cells sorted from bone marrow. The source is a donor over 35 with multiple myeloma.

Remarks on this clonotype: This clone may be a read error of a much larger clone one base away. The chain is built from TRBV6-2 or TRBV6-3 and TRBJ2-2; TRBD2 is a possible D gene (5 bases). Germline loops: CDR1 MNHEY, CDR2 SVGEGT. This CDR3 region has 13 residues. The CDR3 bases are TGTGCCAGCGTAGGGTGGTGGACCGGGGAGCTGTCTTTT. It yields the protein CASVGWWTGELSF.

Ten or more counts support this clonotype. The chain recombines TRBV11-1 with TRBJ2-1; 9 nucleotides line up with TRBD2. The V segment lost 5 bases and the J segment 3 bases; nucleotides outside the gene matches: 8. The CDR3 has 16 residues. CDR1 is SGHAT and CDR2 is FQDESV in the germline V gene (reference sequence). CDR3 sequence reads: CASSKASGTVYNEQFF. CDR3 bases: TGTGCCAGCAGCAAAGCTAGCGGGACGGTCTACAATGAGCAGTTCTTC.

The chain is built from TRBV20-1 and TRBJ2-3; D unclear. The CDR3 contains 15 residues. Germline-derived CDR1 and CDR2 are DFQATT and SNEGSKA (reference sequence). The V and J ends lost 1 base and 4 bases respectively, with 15 bases between them. This CDR3 reads CSARGRLVVPDTQYF. CDR3 nucleotides: TGCAGTGCTAGAGGCCGGCTAGTTGTCCCAGATACGCAGTATTTT.

The CDR3 DNA reads TGCAGCGTTGGGGCTAGCGTTGGGGAGACCCAGTACTTC. Its translation is CSVGASVGETQYF. V usage is TRBV29-1 and J usage is TRBJ2-5; D is perhaps TRBD2 (6 bases). The germline gives CDR1 SQVTM, CDR2 ANQGSEA. Trimming removed 4 bases at V and 5 bases at J, with 14 bases between. The CDR3 covers 13 residues.

This clonotype appeared many times. The chain links TRBV29-1 to TRBJ2-7; 8 bases are a match to TRBD1. V shed 6 bases, J shed 4 bases, and the junction held 8 bases outside the gene matches. Germline V gene sequence: CDR1 SQVTM, CDR2 ANQGSEA. The CDR3 covers 13 residues. Here the CDR3 reads CSVLTGAVYEQYF. As DNA, the CDR3 is TGCAGCGTGCTGACAGGGGCGGTGTACGAGCAGTACTTC.

Concerning this clonotype itself: This may be a read error: a much more frequent sequence differs by one nucleotide. The missing conserved phenylalanine or tryptophan at the end of this CDR3 makes a read error likely. The genes are TRBV20-1 and TRBJ2-7, with D unresolved. Trimming took 3 bases from V and 7 from J, leaving 10 bases between them. The germline V gene has CDR1 DFQATT and CDR2 SNEGSKA (reference sequence). The CDR3 runs 11 residues. The CDR3 is CSARGKIEQYL. CDR3 DNA sequence: TGCAGTGCTAGGGGAAAGATAGAGCAGTACTTA.

This clonotype was seen ten or more times. The CDR3 reads CASSLEQQETQYF. The CDR3 nucleotides read TGTGCCAGCAGCTTAGAACAGCAAGAGACCCAGTACTTC. This chain joins TRBV7-2 and TRBJ2-5; D is undetermined. V was clipped by 1 base and J by 2 bases, with 5 bases between them. In germline, CDR1 is SGHTA, CDR2 FQGNSA. This CDR3 has 13 residues.

This clonotype was seen at least ten times. The chain links TRBV29-1 to TRBJ1-1; D might be TRBD1 (5 bases). The germline V and J ends were trimmed by 6 bases and 0 bases, with 17 bases remaining between them. This CDR3 contains 15 residues. The V gene's germline CDR1 is SQVTM and CDR2 ANQGSEA. The CDR3 DNA reads as TGCAGCGTACAAAAGACAGCCTTAATGAACACTGAAGCTTTCTTT. Translating gives CSVQKTALMNTEAFF. Supplemented by reference TRBV29-1 and TRBJ1-1, the full variable domain reads SAVISQKPSRDICQRGTSLTIQCQVDSQVTMMFWYRQQPGQSLTLIATANQGSEATYESGFVIDKFPISRPNLTFSTLTVSNMSPEDSSIYLCSVQKTALMNTEAFFGQGTRLTVV.

Only a few counts were recorded for this clonotype. V gene TRBV20-1 combines with J gene TRBJ2-3, with D perhaps matching TRBD1 (5 bases). The germline V gene encodes CDR1 DFQATT and CDR2 SNEGSKA (reference sequence). With 1 base removed from V and 3 bases from J, the gap between germline ends came to 14 bases. The length of the CDR3 is 15 residues. CDR3 nucleotide sequence: TGCAGTGCTAGAGGACAGTCCCACTCTACAGATACGCAGTATTTT. Encoded protein: CSARGQSHSTDTQYF.

This clonotype was recorded many times. V and J are TRBV6-1 and TRBJ2-4; D is perhaps TRBD2 (5 bases). Germline CDR1 and CDR2: MNHNS and SASEGT. Trimming removed 1 base at V and 9 bases at J, with 10 bases between. The CDR3 runs 13 residues. The CDR3 DNA sequence: TGTGCCAGCAGTGAAGATGGACTGGGCATTCAGTACTTC. It codes for CASSEDGLGIQYF.

This clonotype was seen many times. The chain employs TRBV28 and TRBJ1-2; 10 nucleotides align to TRBD1. V dropped 4 bases and J dropped 3; count of bases not matched to a gene: 8. This CDR3 is built from 16 residues. Germline V CDR1 and CDR2: MDHEN, SYDVKM. The CDR3 bases are TGTGCCAGCAGTTCGCAGACGGGACAGGGGTACTATGGCTACACCTTC. Encoded protein: CASSSQTGQGYYGYTF.

Note on this clonotype: A read error may account for a junction end that differs from germline. The chain recombines TRBV28 with TRBJ2-1; D gene uncertain. This CDR3 contains 13 residues. Germline V gives CDR1 MDHEN, CDR2 SYDVKM. CDR3 DNA: TGCGCCAGCAGTCCGACCATAATTGGTGAGCAGCTCTTC. The encoded protein is CASSPTIIGEQLF.

This clonotype was seen repeatedly, ten times or more. The chain links TRBV2 to TRBJ2-3, with D maybe TRBD1 (6 bases). Germline V gives CDR1 SNHLY, CDR2 FYNNEI. Trimming took 2 bases from V and 3 from J, leaving 9 bases between them. CDR3 length: 14 amino acids. The CDR3 spells CASSEPQGTDTQYF. Written as DNA, the CDR3 is TGTGCCAGCAGTGAACCGCAGGGGACAGATACGCAGTATTTT.

Ten or more counts support this clonotype. The chain combines TRBV28 with TRBJ2-1, with D perhaps TRBD2 (5 bases). Germline V gene lookup returns CDR1 MDHEN and CDR2 SYDVKM. The CDR3 has 16 amino acids. Trimming took 5 bases from V and 0 from J, leaving 14 bases between them. The CDR3 region has the DNA TGTGCCAGCAGTGCGCGGATAGGAGGCTCCTACAATGAGCAGTTCTTC. It translates to CASSARIGGSYNEQFF.

This clonotype was seen once. V gene TRBV5-1 combines with J gene TRBJ2-5; no clear D gene. The CDR3 length is 14 residues. In germline, CDR1 is SGHRS, CDR2 YFSETQ. Trimming took 1 base from V and 2 from J, leaving 9 bases between them. The CDR3 region is CASSLPGAQETQYF. The CDR3 DNA is TGCGCCAGCAGCTTGCCAGGTGCACAAGAGACCCAGTACTTC.

This clonotype was counted many times. V is TRBV28 and J is TRBJ2-5, with D hard to call. Germline lookup yields CDR1 MDHEN and CDR2 SYDVKM. Trimming shortened V by 6 bases and J by 5 bases, and 7 bases separated the two germline ends. The CDR3 totals 11 residues. DNA of the CDR3: TGTGCCAGCAGCCCGGCGGAGACCCAGTACTTC. This sequence encodes CASSPAETQYF.

This clonotype was seen ten or more times. The gene calls are TRBV6-2 or TRBV6-3 and TRBJ2-1, with D possibly matching TRBD2 (6 bases). The CDR3 covers 16 residues. Trimming took off 0 bases at V and 4 bases at J, with 13 bases between the two ends. Germline V gene data show CDR1 as MNHEY and CDR2 as SVGEGT. CDR3 protein: CASSYSRAAGYNEQFF. CDR3 DNA: TGTGCCAGCAGTTACTCGAGGGCGGCGGGATACAATGAGCAGTTCTTC.

The table lists this clonotype with many counts. The chain uses TRBV7-9 and TRBJ1-1; TRBD1 agrees at 7 bases. CDR1 and CDR2 from the germline V gene are SEHNR and FQNEAQ (reference sequence). The CDR3 sequence is 13 residues long. The V segment lost 4 bases and the J segment 3 bases; nucleotides outside the gene matches: 2. CDR3 nucleotide sequence: TGTGCCAGCAGCTCGGGACAGTACACTGAAGCTTTCTTT. Translating gives CASSSGQYTEAFF.

Within the sample, this clonotype is medium-sized. This chain connects TRBV29-1 to TRBJ2-7; 7 nucleotides line up with TRBD2. Germline V lookup: CDR1 SQVTM, CDR2 ANQGSEA. The junction had 6 bases not matched to a gene; V was cut back by 7 bases and J by 3 bases. The CDR3 spans 12 residues. The chain's CDR3 is CSAGLDYYEQYF. The DNA for the CDR3 is TGCAGCGCAGGACTAGATTACTACGAGCAGTACTTC.

The gene calls are TRBV19 and TRBJ2-1, with D uncertain. The CDR3 has 15 amino acids. Looked up from germline, CDR1 is LNHDA and CDR2 is SQIVND (reference sequence). Deletions cut 0 bases from V and 5 bases from J, with 11 bases between. The CDR3 nucleotides read TGTGCCAGTAGTATAGATCGCGGATCTCACAATGAGCAGTTCTTC. Its translation is CASSIDRGSHNEQFF.

This rearrangement joins TRBV5-1 to TRBJ1-4, with D possibly TRBD1 on 5 matching bases. The CDR3 sequence is 15 residues long. From germline, CDR1 is SGHRS and CDR2 YFSETQ. V lost 0 bases and J 5 bases, leaving 11 bases between the germline ends. In DNA form, the CDR3 reads TGCGCCAGCAGCTTGGTGGGGCGGAGAAATGAAAAACTGTTTTTT. This translates into CASSLVGRRNEKLFF.

This clonotype was counted at least ten times. The genes are TRBV20-1 and TRBJ2-3, with unresolved D. This CDR3 has 14 residues. Trimming stripped 5 bases from V and 0 bases from J, with 12 bases between. CDR1 and CDR2 (germline): DFQATT, SNEGSKA (reference sequence). CDR3 nucleotides: TGCAGTGCTCCTGGCGGATGGAGCACAGATACGCAGTATTTT. It encodes CSAPGGWSTDTQYF.